The 25 T cell receptor beta chains in this list originate from one sample, sequenced in a study of Tregs in tolerant kidney transplant recipients. The protocol was immunoSEQ multiplex PCR, while the TCRdb copy is restricted to in-frame clones and leaves out a portion. The repertoire holds more than 15,000 clones, with just over 90% as singletons. Material: CD8+ T cells from blood. Source of these receptors: a human donor in good health.

The rearrangement joins TRBV10-3 to TRBJ1-2; D is undetermined. Per germline, CDR1 ENHRY and CDR2 SYGVKD. The CDR3 is made up of 14 amino acids. The V gene lost 7 bases and the J gene lost 4 bases, with 16 bases spanning the gap. For the CDR3, the DNA is TGTGCCATCAATCGCCTCAAGGTTGGCTATGGCTACACCTTC. It encodes CAINRLKVGYGYTF.

The gene calls are TRBV7-9 and TRBJ1-1, with no clear D. The germline gives CDR1 SEHNR, CDR2 FQNEAQ (reference sequence). This CDR3 region has 14 residues. Trimming removed 3 bases at V and 0 bases at J, with 8 bases between. Here the CDR3 DNA reads TGTGCCAGCAGCTTCGGCTTTATGAACACTGAAGCTTTCTTT. Translated, it gives CASSFGFMNTEAFF.

The chain is built from TRBV19 and TRBJ1-1, with no clear D. The CDR3 runs 12 residues. V was shortened by 6 bases and J by 1 base, with 6 bases between the two germline ends. CDR1 LNHDA and CDR2 SQIVND come from the germline V gene (reference sequence). The CDR3 bases are TGTGCCAGTAGGCCGGGGAACACTGAAGCTTTCTTT. Translation gives CASRPGNTEAFF. Full variable domain (outside the CDR3, taken from reference TRBV19 and TRBJ1-1): DGGITQSPKYLFRKEGQNVTLSCEQNLNHDAMYWYRQDPGQGLRLIYYSQIVNDFQKGDIAEGYSVSREKKESFPLTVTSAQKNPTAFYLCASRPGNTEAFFGQGTRLTVV.

This chain connects TRBV5-6 to TRBJ2-7, with D possibly TRBD2 on 5 matching bases. Germline V gene lookup returns CDR1 SGHDT and CDR2 YYEEEE. The V end lost 1 base, the J end lost 7 bases, and 9 bases lay between the germline ends. CDR3 size: 12 residues. CDR3 residues: CASSLFTGEQYF. The CDR3 DNA follows: TGTGCCAGCAGCTTGTTTACGGGAGAGCAGTACTTC.

This sequence joins TRBV4-3 and TRBJ2-1; D might be TRBD1 or TRBD2, each matching 6 bases. The germline V gene encodes CDR1 LGHNA and CDR2 YSLEER. The V and J ends lost 4 bases and 6 bases respectively, with 16 bases between them. The CDR3 extends over 15 amino acids. The CDR3 here is CASSPWRGDGNEQFF. The CDR3 DNA is TGCGCCAGCAGCCCTTGGAGGGGGGACGGCAATGAGCAGTTCTTC.

This clone was found once. V is TRBV19 and J is TRBJ1-5; D is possibly TRBD1 (5 bases). This CDR3 is built from 15 residues. Germline values: CDR1 LNHDA, CDR2 SQIVND (reference sequence). The V and J ends lost 6 bases and 0 bases respectively, with 12 bases between them. As DNA, the CDR3 is TGTGCCAGTAGCAGGGCGATAGTTAGCAATCAGCCCCAGCATTTT. This translates into CASSRAIVSNQPQHF.

V is TRBV7-2 and J is TRBJ1-5; D unclear. The ends were cut back, 0 bases at V and 5 bases at J, with 14 bases in the middle. Germline assignment: CDR1 SGHTA and CDR2 FQGNSA. The CDR3 length is 16 residues. The CDR3: CASSLAGDGPHQPQHF. DNA for the CDR3: TGTGCCAGCAGCTTAGCGGGAGACGGCCCCCATCAGCCCCAGCATTTT.

V and J are TRBV6-4 and TRBJ1-1, with D unresolved. Per germline, CDR1 MRHNA and CDR2 SNTAGT. V was cut by 5 bases and J by 1 base, with 8 bases left in between. This CDR3 contains 13 residues. The CDR3 sequence is CASSKRWNTEAFF. CDR3 DNA sequence: TGTGCCAGCAGTAAAAGGTGGAACACTGAAGCTTTCTTT.

In its sample, this clone was seen once. CDR3 nucleotide sequence: TGTGCCAGTAGTGTCCGGGGGGGTTACAATGAGCAGTTCTTC. Encoded protein: CASSVRGGYNEQFF. The rearrangement uses TRBV19 and TRBJ2-1; 8 positions match TRBD2. CDR1 is LNHDA and CDR2 is SQIVND in the germline V gene (reference sequence). The ends lost 5 bases at V and 4 bases at J; junction bases unmatched: 4. The CDR3 has 14 amino acids.

The chain has TRBV19 and TRBJ1-2; D gene unclear. CDR1 and CDR2 from the germline V gene are LNHDA and SQIVND (reference sequence). Trimming shortened V by 7 bases and J by 8 bases, and 14 bases separated the two germline ends. This CDR3 spans 12 amino acids. The DNA for the CDR3 is TGTGCCAGTAAAGGCCCTGGGGTAGGCTACACCTTC. It encodes CASKGPGVGYTF.

The chain couples TRBV7-2 to TRBJ2-3; D is perhaps TRBD1 (6 bases). The V and J ends lost 5 bases and 3 bases respectively, with 15 bases between them. There are 15 residues in the CDR3. Germline loops: CDR1 SGHTA, CDR2 FQGNSA. CDR3 sequence reads: CASSQGPSGTDTQYF. The CDR3 DNA follows: TGTGCCAGCAGCCAGGGGCCCAGCGGAACAGATACGCAGTATTTT.

V usage is TRBV30 and J usage is TRBJ2-4; TRBD2 agrees at 7 bases. From germline, CDR1 is GTSNPN and CDR2 SVGIG (reference sequence). CDR3 length: 16 amino acids. With 2 bases clipped from V and 8 bases from J, the junction kept 15 bases outside the gene matches. The CDR3 DNA sequence: TGTGCCTGGAGTTACACGCTGGGCGGGAGTAGGGACATTCAGTACTTC. Residues: CAWSYTLGGSRDIQYF.

The chain couples TRBV6-6 to TRBJ2-3, with a weak D call TRBD1 (5 bases). The CDR3 is made up of 14 amino acids. Trimming stripped 8 bases from V and 3 bases from J, with 15 bases between. Germline V gene lookup returns CDR1 MNHNY and CDR2 SVGAGI (reference sequence). The CDR3 protein is CASGPGRVTDTQYF. CDR3 DNA sequence: TGTGCCAGCGGTCCTGGCAGGGTAACAGATACGCAGTATTTT.

With respect to this clone: The sample contains more than one DNA sequence encoding this CDR3. The chain has TRBV27 and TRBJ1-5; D gene ambiguous. Germline CDR1 and CDR2: MNHEY and SMNVEV (reference sequence). The CDR3 runs 14 residues. Trimming took 3 bases from V and 0 from J, leaving 6 bases between them. Here the CDR3 reads CASSFLGSNQPQHF. The CDR3 nucleotides are TGTGCCAGCAGTTTTTTGGGTAGCAATCAGCCCCAGCATTTT.

CDR3: CASSGRPYNEQFF. The CDR3 DNA sequence: TGTGCCAGCAGCGGGAGGCCCTACAATGAGCAGTTCTTC. The rearrangement uses TRBV27 and TRBJ2-1; 7 bases align to TRBD2. V dropped 6 bases and J dropped 2; count of bases not matched to a gene: 1. The CDR3 contains 13 residues. Germline assignment: CDR1 MNHEY and CDR2 SMNVEV (reference sequence).

The chain uses TRBV2 and TRBJ1-2, with D unresolved. The CDR3 runs 16 residues. V lost 4 bases, J lost 2 bases, and 17 bases lay in between. From germline, CDR1 is SNHLY and CDR2 FYNNEI. The CDR3 DNA reads as TGTGCCAGCAGTGCTTTTGTTGCGAAAAAGAACTATGGCTACACCTTC. Amino acid sequence: CASSAFVAKKNYGYTF.

The gene calls are TRBV9 and TRBJ2-5; weak D call: TRBD2 (6 bases). CDR3 length equals 14 residues. The V gene's germline CDR1 is SGDLS and CDR2 YYNGEE. Trimming left V 0 bases short and J 4 bases short, with 10 bases between. CDR3 nucleotides: TGTGCCAGCAGCGTAGGAGGGACTCTAGAGACCCAGTACTTC. Residues: CASSVGGTLETQYF. The entire variable domain, with the rest obtained from reference TRBV9 and TRBJ2-5, is as follows: DSGVTQTPKHLITATGQRVTLRCSPRSGDLSVYWYQQSLDQGLQFLIQYYNGEERAKGNILERFSAQQFPDLHSELNLSSLELGDSALYFCASSVGGTLETQYFGPGTRLLVL.

This clone came up once. The chain is built from TRBV7-2 and TRBJ2-5; D unresolved. This CDR3 contains 14 residues. Trimming removed 0 bases at V and 5 bases at J, with 10 bases between. Germline V lookup: CDR1 SGHTA, CDR2 FQGNSA. The CDR3 loop reads CASSLADLLETQYF. The CDR3 nucleotides are TGTGCCAGCAGCTTAGCCGACCTCCTGGAGACCCAGTACTTC.

The V gene is TRBV6-6, the J gene TRBJ1-5; D ambiguous. Trimming removed 10 bases from V and 6 bases from J, with 19 bases in between. The CDR3 runs 14 residues. CDR1 MNHNY and CDR2 SVGAGI come from the germline V gene (reference sequence). CDR3 sequence: CATSRWESVQPQHF. CDR3 in DNA: TGTGCCACCAGCCGGTGGGAGAGCGTTCAGCCCCAGCATTTT.

The chain is built from TRBV7-9 and TRBJ1-2; 7 bases are shared with TRBD1. The CDR3 totals 13 residues. V gave up 1 base and J gave up 8 bases; unmatched junction bases: 4. From germline, CDR1 is SEHNR and CDR2 FQNEAQ (reference sequence). In DNA form, the CDR3 reads TGTGCCAGCAGCTTAGGTTACAGGGGCGGCTACACCTTC. It encodes CASSLGYRGGYTF.

CDR3 DNA: TGTGCCAGCAGTGAAAGCAGCCGGTACAATCAGCCCCAGCATTTT. Translation gives CASSESSRYNQPQHF. The chain carries TRBV6-1 and TRBJ1-5; D is ambiguous. The V and J ends lost 2 bases and 3 bases respectively, with 11 bases between them. This CDR3 is 15 amino acids long. Germline-derived CDR1 and CDR2 are MNHNS and SASEGT.

The chain links TRBV27 to TRBJ1-5; no firm D call. CDR3 length: 14 amino acids. Germline V gene data show CDR1 as MNHEY and CDR2 as SMNVEV (reference sequence). V shed 5 bases and J shed 1 base, with 9 bases lying between them. The DNA for the CDR3 is TGTGCCAGCAGTACCGTTGGGAGCAATCAGCCCCAGCATTTT. Protein: CASSTVGSNQPQHF.

V is TRBV27 and J is TRBJ2-7, with no clear D. Between the trimmed V and J ends, which lost 5 bases and 7 bases, there was a span of 12 bases. Looked up from germline, CDR1 is MNHEY and CDR2 is SMNVEV (reference sequence). The CDR3 contains 12 residues. CDR3 loop: CASSRPLGEQYF. The CDR3 region has the DNA TGTGCCAGCAGTCGTCCCTTAGGGGAGCAGTACTTC.

This clone was seen just once. CDR3 DNA: TGTGCCAGCAGCCCCAGGACAGGGGCGGGCGGGGAGCTGTTTTTT. It codes for CASSPRTGAGGELFF. This rearrangement joins TRBV21-1 to TRBJ2-2; the D segment call TRBD1 is taken from the table without a DNA check. TRBV21-1 is a recognized pseudogene. The CDR3 extends over 15 amino acids.

This chain uses TRBV5-4 with TRBJ2-7; D uncertain. Germline V gene data show CDR1 as SGHNT and CDR2 as YYREEE (reference sequence). The CDR3 length is 11 residues. Trimming cost V 3 bases and J 7 bases, with 8 bases left between them. The CDR3 loop reads CASSSSTEQYF. CDR3 nucleotides: TGTGCCAGCAGCTCGTCGACGGAGCAGTACTTC.